Listed here are 5 T cell receptor beta chains from one sample, sequenced in a study of shared clonotypes between healthy human individuals. The protocol was immunoSEQ multiplex PCR, while the TCRdb copy is restricted to in-frame clones and leaves out a portion. The profile shows approximately 2,000,000 clones, around 93% of them singletons. Sequencing was done on a sample of naive CD4+ T cells from PBMCs. The subset was: CD45RA+ positively selected. The receptors shown here come from a man younger than 35 in good health. Some clones in this sample may be carry-over from other donors' samples.

There are a few counts of this clone. The V call is TRBV9, the J call TRBJ2-6; D tentatively reads TRBD1 or TRBD2 (5 bases each). The CDR3 is 18 residues long. The V gene's germline CDR1 is SGDLS and CDR2 YYNGEE. The V gene lost 3 bases and the J gene lost 2 bases, with 18 bases spanning the gap. In nucleotides, the CDR3 is TGTGCCAGCAGCGGCCCATCAAGGGACCCACCTGGGGCCAACGTCCTGACTTTC. Translated, it gives CASSGPSRDPPGANVLTF.

V gene TRBV27 combines with J gene TRBJ1-4, with a weak D call TRBD1 (5 bases). V dropped 2 bases and J dropped 6 bases, with 7 bases sitting between them. This CDR3 is built from 13 residues. CDR1 MNHEY and CDR2 SMNVEV come from the germline V gene (reference sequence). The CDR3 region has the DNA TGTGCCAGCAGTTTAAGAGGGGATGAAAAACTGTTTTTT. It is translated as CASSLRGDEKLFF.

This chain joins TRBV6-1 and TRBJ1-1, with TRBD1 matching over 7 bases. The CDR3 extends over 14 amino acids. The V gene end was trimmed by 7 bases and the J gene end by 4 bases; junction bases not matched to a gene: 9. Germline assignment: CDR1 MNHNS and CDR2 SASEGT. This chain's CDR3 is CASTDPAGGTEAFF. The CDR3 DNA reads TGTGCCAGCACTGACCCGGCAGGGGGCACTGAAGCTTTCTTT.

This CDR3 reads CASSHLRDSNEKLFF. CDR3 DNA: TGTGCCAGCAGCCATCTGCGGGACAGCAATGAAAAACTGTTTTTT. The chain recombines TRBV4-2 with TRBJ1-4; 7 nucleotides match TRBD1. The CDR3 is 15 amino acids. The V segment lost 3 bases and the J segment 5 bases; nucleotides outside the gene matches: 6. CDR1 and CDR2 from the germline V gene are LGHNA and YNFKEQ.

The chain joins TRBV7-9 to TRBJ2-1, with 7 bases matching TRBD1. The V gene end was trimmed by 5 bases and the J gene end by 0 bases; junction bases not matched to a gene: 7. This CDR3 contains 16 residues. Germline CDR1 reads SEHNR; CDR2 reads FQNEAQ (reference sequence). CDR3 protein: CASSARQGSSYNEQFF. The CDR3, as DNA: TGTGCCAGCAGCGCTAGACAGGGAAGCTCCTACAATGAGCAGTTCTTC.